The clone carrying this TCR beta chain was seen a few times. Antigen unknown. This CDR3 has 15 amino acids. V lost 1 base and J 4 bases, leaving 13 bases between the germline ends. CDR1 and CDR2 (germline): LGHNA, YSLEER. All the patients suffered relapse after autologous stem cell transplantation, and brentuximab vedotin exposure differed. Best outcomes ranged across complete response, partial response and progressive disease. Sequencing was performed with immunoSEQ multiplex PCR; in TCRdb, only in-frame clones are kept and a portion is missing. The sample lists some 21,000 clones; approximately 70% were seen once. The sample belongs to a study of PD-1 blockade in classical Hodgkin lymphoma. Broader study findings: Individuals initiating nivolumab under 1 year after ASCT were excluded. Before treatment, complete responders showed about the same diversity as newly diagnosed patients.

This chain connects TRBV4-3 to TRBJ1-2; tentative D call: TRBD1 (5 bases). This clonotype was obtained from a human donor with classical Hodgkin lymphoma. The specimen comprised peripheral blood mononuclear cells (PBMCs), sampled at baseline. Written as DNA, the CDR3 is TGCGCCAGCAGCCAAGCGATGGCTGGGGGCTATGGCTACACCTTC. Translated: CASSQAMAGGYGYTF.